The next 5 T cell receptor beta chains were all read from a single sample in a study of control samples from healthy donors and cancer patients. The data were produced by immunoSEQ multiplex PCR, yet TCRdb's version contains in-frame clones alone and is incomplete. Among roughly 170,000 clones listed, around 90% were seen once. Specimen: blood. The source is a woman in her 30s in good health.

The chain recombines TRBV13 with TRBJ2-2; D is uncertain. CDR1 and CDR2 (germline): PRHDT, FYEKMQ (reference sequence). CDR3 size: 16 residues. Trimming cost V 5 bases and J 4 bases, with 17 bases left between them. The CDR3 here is CASSPDLGRITGELFF. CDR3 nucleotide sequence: TGTGCCAGCAGCCCCGATCTCGGACGGATCACCGGGGAGCTGTTTTTT.

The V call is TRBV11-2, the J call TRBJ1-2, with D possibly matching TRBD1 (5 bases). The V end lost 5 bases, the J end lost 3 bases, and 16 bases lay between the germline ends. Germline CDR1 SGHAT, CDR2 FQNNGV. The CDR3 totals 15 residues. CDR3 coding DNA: TGTGCCAGCAGCCCTCGGCGGGGCGACGACTATGGCTACACCTTC. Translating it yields CASSPRRGDDYGYTF.

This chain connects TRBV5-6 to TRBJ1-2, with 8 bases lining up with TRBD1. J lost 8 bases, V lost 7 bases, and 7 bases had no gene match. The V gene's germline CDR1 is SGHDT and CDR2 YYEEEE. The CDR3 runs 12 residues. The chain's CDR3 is CASGARGQGYTF. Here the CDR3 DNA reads TGTGCCAGCGGAGCCAGGGGGCAGGGCTACACCTTC.

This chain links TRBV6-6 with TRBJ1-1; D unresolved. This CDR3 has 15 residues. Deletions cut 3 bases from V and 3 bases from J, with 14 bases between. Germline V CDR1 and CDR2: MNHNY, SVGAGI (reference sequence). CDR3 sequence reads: CASSYFISEDTEAFF. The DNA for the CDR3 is TGTGCCAGCAGTTATTTTATCTCGGAGGACACTGAAGCTTTCTTT.

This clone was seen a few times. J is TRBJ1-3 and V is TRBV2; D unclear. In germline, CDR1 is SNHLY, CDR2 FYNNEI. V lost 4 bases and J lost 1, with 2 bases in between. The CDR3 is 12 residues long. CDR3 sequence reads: CASSVSGNTIYF. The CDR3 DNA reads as TGTGCCAGCAGTGTGTCTGGAAACACCATATATTTT.